Listed below are T cell receptor beta chains from one sample, sequenced in a study of T-cell memory formation after mild COVID-19. Each CDR3 protein gets one entry after TCRdb re-called the 5' RACE reads with MiXCR. The sample holds 350,000 to 450,000 distinct CDR3 sequences, around 28% seen once. Sequences were obtained from PBMCs or a T cell subset sorted from them (not recorded which). These receptors were collected from an adult woman who had mild COVID-19 (a few samples of this study predate the infection). Cell type and time point are not known. CDR3s include the opening cysteine and the closing phenylalanine or tryptophan. The D gene is left open where the match is weak. Clone sizes are given selectively: once, few, many, or a class where the clone is expanded.

d_call clone_size j_call v_call cdr3_aa cdr3_nt
. few TRBJ1-1 TRBV9 CASSVAIDGRENEAFF TGTGCCAGCAGCGTAGCTATAGACGGCAGAGAGAATGAAGCTTTCTTT
TRBD1 . TRBJ2-2 TRBV20-1 CSASTGGRTGELFF TGCAGTGCTAGTACAGGGGGAAGAACCGGGGAGCTGTTTTTT
. few TRBJ2-1 TRBV6-2/TRBV6-3 CASSYDSSYNEQFF TGTGCCAGCAGTTACGATAGCTCCTACAATGAGCAGTTCTTC
. . TRBJ2-3 TRBV7-9 CASSSDVDTQYF TGTGCCAGCAGCTCGGACGTCGATACGCAGTATTTT
. . TRBJ2-7 TRBV29-1 CSVGGREREQYF TGCAGCGTTGGAGGTAGGGAACGCGAGCAGTACTTC
TRBD1 . TRBJ1-6 TRBV7-9 CASSSVTGRNSPLHF TGTGCCAGCAGCTCCGTGACAGGGCGAAATTCACCCCTCCACTTT
. . TRBJ1-1 TRBV6-5 CASSYSGGLEAFF TGTGCCAGCAGTTACTCAGGGGGGTTGGAAGCTTTCTTT
. few TRBJ1-5 TRBV19 CASSGRRGDLSNQPQHF TGTGCCAGTAGTGGCCGTAGAGGGGACCTTAGCAATCAGCCCCAGCATTTT
TRBD1 . TRBJ2-7 TRBV24-1 CATSDGETGLYEQYF TGTGCCACCAGTGATGGGGAGACAGGGCTCTACGAGCAGTACTTC
TRBD1 . TRBJ1-1 TRBV5-6 CASSLGTGGLNTEAFF TGTGCCAGCAGCTTGGGGACAGGGGGCTTGAACACTGAAGCTTTCTTT
TRBD2 many TRBJ2-3 TRBV12-3/TRBV12-4 CASSLGGGTDTQYF TGCGCCAGCAGCTTGGGAGGGGGCACAGATACGCAGTATTTT
. many TRBJ2-1 TRBV5-1 CASSLGGRGNEQFF TGCGCCAGCAGCTTGGGTGGCAGGGGTAATGAGCAGTTCTTC
. few TRBJ2-1 TRBV7-8 CASSFELRNEQFF TGTGCCAGCAGCTTCGAACTCCGCAATGAGCAGTTCTTC
. many TRBJ2-7 TRBV18 CASSPWGYEQYF TGTGCCAGCTCACCATGGGGTTACGAGCAGTACTTC
TRBD1 few TRBJ2-7 TRBV6-5 CASRRPKTGALDWHEQYF TGTGCCAGCAGGCGACCGAAGACAGGGGCTCTTGATTGGCACGAGCAGTACTTC
. few TRBJ2-5 TRBV7-2 CASSSDNGETQYF TGTGCCAGCAGCTCAGACAACGGAGAGACCCAGTACTTC
TRBD2 few TRBJ2-7 TRBV6-6 CASSYPEREGLYEQYF TGTGCCAGCAGTTACCCGGAGCGGGAGGGCCTCTACGAGCAGTACTTC
. . TRBJ2-1 TRBV5-1 CASSERSYNEQFF TGCGCCAGCAGTGAGCGGTCCTACAATGAGCAGTTCTTC
TRBD1 . TRBJ1-1 TRBV27 CASSTSPGTGFYTEAFF TGTGCCAGCAGCACGTCTCCCGGGACAGGGTTTTACACTGAAGCTTTCTTT
. few TRBJ2-1 TRBV7-2 CASNPRGVGYNEQFF TGTGCCAGCAACCCCCGGGGAGTAGGGTACAATGAGCAGTTCTTC
. few TRBJ1-2 TRBV9 CASSVLRDGGYTF TGTGCCAGCAGCGTACTCAGGGACGGTGGCTACACCTTC
. . TRBJ1-3 TRBV20-1 CSARDPGESGNTIYF TGCAGTGCTAGAGATCCCGGAGAGTCGGGAAACACCATATATTTT
. few TRBJ1-1 TRBV5-1 CASSPGKDTEAFF TGCGCCAGCAGCCCTGGGAAGGACACTGAAGCTTTCTTT
. . TRBJ1-1 TRBV5-1 CASTGVGGIAEAFF TGCGCCAGCACTGGAGTGGGGGGCATCGCTGAAGCTTTCTTT
TRBD2 . TRBJ2-7 TRBV15 CATSRDPGGYPYEQYF TGTGCCACCAGCAGAGATCCGGGGGGTTACCCCTACGAGCAGTACTTC
. many TRBJ2-1 TRBV29-1 CSVADREQFF TGCAGCGTAGCAGACAGGGAGCAGTTCTTC
TRBD2 . TRBJ2-1 TRBV5-8 CASSFGTSGPSYNEQFF TGTGCCAGCAGCTTTGGGACTAGCGGGCCTTCCTACAATGAGCAGTTCTTC
. . TRBJ2-1 TRBV18 CASSPEGSGNEQFF TGTGCCAGCTCACCGGAGGGTTCAGGGAATGAGCAGTTCTTC
TRBD2 . TRBJ2-7 TRBV12-3/TRBV12-4 CASSLIAGGGFYEQYF TGTGCCAGCAGCCTCATAGCGGGAGGAGGGTTTTACGAGCAGTACTTC
. . TRBJ2-7 TRBV9 CASSPGRSYF TGTGCCAGCAGCCCGGGACGTTCCTACTTC
. few TRBJ2-5 TRBV6-5 CATTPEAQLQTQYF TGTGCCACCACCCCGGAGGCCCAGTTACAGACCCAGTACTTC
. . TRBJ1-5 TRBV12-3/TRBV12-4 CASSSTGTPQHF TGTGCCAGCAGTTCCACAGGGACCCCCCAGCATTTT
. few TRBJ2-5 TRBV6-6 CASSYPVGSSETQYF TGTGCCAGCAGTTACCCCGTGGGTAGCTCGGAGACCCAGTACTTC
. . TRBJ1-2 TRBV3-1 CASSHDSYGYTF TGTGCCAGCAGCCACGACAGCTATGGCTACACCTTC
TRBD2 . TRBJ2-3 TRBV12-3/TRBV12-4 CASSPGASGGPDTQYF TGTGCCAGCAGCCCTGGGGCTAGCGGGGGTCCAGATACGCAGTATTTT
. . TRBJ2-7 TRBV6-2/TRBV6-3 CASSYSNIHEQYF TGTGCCAGCAGTTACTCGAATATCCACGAGCAGTACTTC
. . TRBJ2-7 TRBV20-1 CSARDSTDPYEQYF TGCAGTGCTAGAGATTCGACTGATCCCTACGAGCAGTACTTC
TRBD1 . TRBJ1-6 TRBV7-3 CASSRTGGWGSPLHF TGTGCCAGCAGCCGAACAGGGGGCTGGGGTTCACCCCTCCACTTT
. . TRBJ2-3 TRBV5-1 CASSLGPGDTDTQYF TGCGCCAGCAGCTTGGGTCCCGGGGATACAGATACGCAGTATTTT
TRBD2 few TRBJ2-1 TRBV4-1 CASSHDPYSGGNNEQFF TGCGCCAGCAGCCACGATCCCTACAGCGGGGGAAACAATGAGCAGTTCTTC
. . TRBJ1-6 TRBV5-4 CASSPDYSYNSPLHF TGTGCCAGCAGCCCGGACTACTCCTATAATTCACCCCTCCACTTT
. . TRBJ2-1 TRBV15 CATTGRSYNEQFF TGTGCCACGACAGGACGCTCCTACAATGAGCAGTTCTTC
. . TRBJ2-7 TRBV10-3 CAISEVGPSEQYF TGTGCCATCAGTGAGGTAGGGCCCTCCGAGCAGTACTTC
. few TRBJ1-1 TRBV25-1 CASSRDSLPNTEAFF TGTGCCAGCAGTCGAGACAGCTTACCGAACACTGAAGCTTTCTTT
. . TRBJ1-4 TRBV5-6 CASSSAGLGEKLFF TGTGCCAGCAGCTCCGCGGGGCTGGGGGAAAAACTGTTTTTT
. few TRBJ1-1 TRBV5-5 CASSLVGRTNTEAFF TGTGCCAGCAGCTTGGTGGGACGGACGAACACTGAAGCTTTCTTT